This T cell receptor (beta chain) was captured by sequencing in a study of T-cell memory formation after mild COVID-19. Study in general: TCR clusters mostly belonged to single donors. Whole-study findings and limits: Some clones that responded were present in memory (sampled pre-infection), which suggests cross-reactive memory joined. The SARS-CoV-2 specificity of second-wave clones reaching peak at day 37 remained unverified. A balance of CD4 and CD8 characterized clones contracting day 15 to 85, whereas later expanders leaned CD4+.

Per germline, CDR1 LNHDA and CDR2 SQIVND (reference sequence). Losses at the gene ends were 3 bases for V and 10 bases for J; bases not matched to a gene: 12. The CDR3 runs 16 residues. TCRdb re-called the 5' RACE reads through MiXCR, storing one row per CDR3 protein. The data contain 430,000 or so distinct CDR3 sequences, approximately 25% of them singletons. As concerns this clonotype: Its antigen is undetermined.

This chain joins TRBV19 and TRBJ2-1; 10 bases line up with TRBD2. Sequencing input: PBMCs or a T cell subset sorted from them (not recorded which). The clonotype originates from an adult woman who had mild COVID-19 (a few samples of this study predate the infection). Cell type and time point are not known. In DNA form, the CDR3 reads TGTGCCAGTAGTATTCTCAATCTAGCGGGAGCCTGGGAGCAGTTCTTC. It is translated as CASSILNLAGAWEQFF.